The T cell receptor beta chain under discussion was sequenced for a study of blood T cells in healthy people across ages. Trimming removed 2 bases at V and 11 bases at J, with 17 bases between. Per germline, CDR1 MNHEY and CDR2 SVGAGI. The CDR3 spans 14 residues. It was with a sample-barcoded 5' primer and a J-beta primer mix that a second PCR of about 6 to 12 cycles was run. The template-switch adaptor, which had 12 random nucleotides, put a tag on each cDNA molecule. MiXCR, run by TCRdb on the 5' RACE reads, gives a single entry per CDR3 protein. The sample lists around 870,000 distinct CDR3 sequences, around 26% occurring once. This clonotype was counted at least ten times. The antigen is not known. Whole-study results and caveats: Naive T cell percentage and TCR beta diversity correlated strongly.

The receptor's source is a woman of 80 years or more in good health. The chain uses TRBV6-5 and TRBJ2-3; D tentatively reads TRBD1 or TRBD2 (6 bases each). The sequencing sample was made of blood. The CDR3 loop reads CASSYVGQTGEQYF. The CDR3 DNA sequence: TGTGCCAGCAGTTACGTCGGACAGACGGGGGAGCAGTATTTT.